These 24 T cell receptor beta chains share one sample of origin, sequenced in a study of blood T cell repertoires in COVID-19. Clones were read by immunoSEQ multiplex PCR, and TCRdb kept only the in-frame ones, dropping some. The repertoire includes a few hundred thousand clones, roughly 85% of them detected once, and 6% to 6.5% sits in the top ten. Material for sequencing was PBMCs or T cells enriched from blood (not recorded which). The receptors stem from a woman between 40 and 50 years old who had recovered from COVID-19.

The chain is built from TRBV5-6 and TRBJ1-5; the match to TRBD1 covers 7 bases. CDR3 length: 14 amino acids. Germline V gene sequence: CDR1 SGHDT, CDR2 YYEEEE. After removal of 4 bases from V and 3 bases from J, the junction contained 4 bases not matched to a gene. The CDR3 loop is CASSTGQHNQPQHF. The DNA of the CDR3 is TGTGCCAGCAGCACGGGACAGCACAATCAGCCCCAGCATTTT. The variable domain in full, completed from reference TRBV5-6 and TRBJ1-5, reads DAGVTQSPTHLIKTRGQQVTLRCSPKSGHDTVSWYQQALGQGPQFIFQYYEEEERQRGNFPDRFSGHQFPNYSSELNVNALLLGDSALYLCASSTGQHNQPQHFGDGTRLSIL.

This rearrangement joins TRBV19 to TRBJ2-7; a weak D match, TRBD1 (6 bases). The V end was cut by 4 bases, the J end by 6 bases, with 19 bases between. The V gene's germline CDR1 is LNHDA and CDR2 SQIVND (reference sequence). The CDR3 length is 15 residues. CDR3 nucleotides: TGTGCCAGTAGTAAACAACCCCGACAGGATTCCGAGCAGTACTTC. It is translated as CASSKQPRQDSEQYF. Variable domain in full (rest from reference TRBV19 and TRBJ2-7): DGGITQSPKYLFRKEGQNVTLSCEQNLNHDAMYWYRQDPGQGLRLIYYSQIVNDFQKGDIAEGYSVSREKKESFPLTVTSAQKNPTAFYLCASSKQPRQDSEQYFGPGTRLTVT.

This chain connects TRBV7-2 to TRBJ2-2; possible D gene TRBD1, 6 bases. The CDR3 is 17 amino acids. Germline assignment: CDR1 SGHTA and CDR2 FQGNSA. V was shortened by 1 base and J by 6 bases, with 18 bases between the two germline ends. The CDR3 region is CASSLDGGRGRSGELFF. As DNA, the CDR3 is TGTGCCAGCAGCTTAGATGGAGGCAGGGGACGATCCGGGGAGCTGTTTTTT.

The V call is TRBV6-2 or TRBV6-3, the J call TRBJ2-3; 7 bases line up with TRBD1. The germline V gene has CDR1 MNHEY and CDR2 SVGEGT. The CDR3 has 17 amino acids. After removal of 2 bases from V and 4 bases from J, the junction contained 12 bases not matched to a gene. CDR3 amino acids: CASSYPTTGQAADTQYF. In nucleotides, the CDR3 is TGTGCCAGCAGTTACCCGACGACAGGGCAGGCGGCAGATACGCAGTATTTT.

The chain joins TRBV2 to TRBJ2-7, with D perhaps matching TRBD2 (6 bases). The CDR3 is 14 amino acids. Germline V CDR1 and CDR2: SNHLY, FYNNEI. Trimming removed 4 bases at V and 4 bases at J, with 14 bases between. As DNA, the CDR3 is TGTGCCAGCAGTGTAGCGGAGGCCGCGTACGAGCAGTACTTC. It specifies CASSVAEAAYEQYF.

The chain recombines TRBV25-1 with TRBJ1-1, with D unresolved. Trimming stripped 5 bases from V and 4 bases from J, with 14 bases between. The CDR3 totals 14 residues. CDR1 MGHDK and CDR2 SYGVNS come from the germline V gene. The chain's CDR3 is CASSSKIPTTEAFF. The CDR3 DNA sequence: TGTGCCAGCAGTTCGAAAATCCCTACCACTGAAGCTTTCTTT. The full variable domain, in which reference TRBV25-1 and TRBJ1-1 provide the parts outside the CDR3, is EADIYQTPRYLVIGTGKKITLECSQTMGHDKMYWYQQDPGMELHLIHYSYGVNSTEKGDLSSESTVSRIRTEHFPLTLESARPSHTSQYLCASSSKIPTTEAFFGQGTRLTVV.

V gene TRBV28 combines with J gene TRBJ2-1; 7 positions match TRBD2. The germline gives CDR1 MDHEN, CDR2 SYDVKM. The CDR3 contains 15 residues. V lost 4 bases, J lost 6 bases, and 9 bases stayed unmatched. The DNA for the CDR3 is TGTGCCAGCAGTTCCGCGGGGGAGGGAGCCAATGAGCAGTTCTTC. Translated: CASSSAGEGANEQFF.

The chain is built from TRBV6-5 and TRBJ1-3; perhaps TRBD1 as D (5 bases). The CDR3 is made up of 15 amino acids. Germline-derived CDR1 and CDR2 are MNHEY and SVGAGI. With 6 bases removed from V and 0 bases from J, the gap between germline ends came to 12 bases. The CDR3 spells CASRREGRSGNTIYF. The CDR3 DNA reads TGTGCCAGCAGAAGGGAGGGACGCTCTGGAAACACCATATATTTT.

The chain joins TRBV7-2 to TRBJ2-2, with a tentative D call TRBD2 (6 bases). The CDR3 consists of 13 residues. Germline V gene data show CDR1 as SGHTA and CDR2 as FQGNSA. With 3 bases removed from V and 6 bases from J, the gap between germline ends came to 8 bases. CDR3 nucleotide sequence: TGTGCCAGCAGCTTCTCGGGAGCCGGGGAGCTGTTTTTT. Amino acid sequence: CASSFSGAGELFF.

This clone was recorded a few times. The junction differs from germline at one of its ends, possibly a read error. This sequence joins TRBV6-1 and TRBJ1-5; D unresolved. CDR1 is MNHNS and CDR2 is SASEGT in the germline V gene. This CDR3 comprises 13 residues. For the CDR3, the DNA is TGTGCCAGCATTGAAACCACAGATCAGCCCCAGCATTTT. This codes for CASIETTDQPQHF.

The chain carries TRBV7-8 and TRBJ2-7; D possibly corresponds to TRBD1 (6 bases). The CDR3 is made up of 15 amino acids. Per the germline V gene, CDR1 is SGHVS and CDR2 is FQNEAQ. V dropped 5 bases and J dropped 4 bases, with 18 bases sitting between them. The CDR3 DNA follows: TGTGCCAGCAGCCACAACAGGGTAGGGACATACGAGCAGTACTTC. Amino acids: CASSHNRVGTYEQYF.

This sequence joins TRBV7-8 and TRBJ1-1; 11 nucleotides line up with TRBD1. Germline lookup yields CDR1 SGHVS and CDR2 FQNEAQ. The CDR3 length is 18 residues. With 6 bases clipped from V and 1 base from J, the junction kept 13 bases outside the gene matches. In DNA, the CDR3 is TGTGCCAGCAGGCTCCCCTCGGGACAGGGGGGGTCGAACACTGAAGCTTTCTTT. Its translation: CASRLPSGQGGSNTEAFF. Supplemented by reference TRBV7-8 and TRBJ1-1, the full variable domain reads GAGVSQSPRYKVAKRGQDVALRCDPISGHVSLFWYQQALGQGPEFLTYFQNEAQLDKSGLPSDRFFAERPEGSVSTLKIQRTQQEDSAVYLCASRLPSGQGGSNTEAFFGQGTRLTVV.

This clone has more than one count but fewer than ten. The genes are TRBV28 and TRBJ1-2; D is unresolved. Germline CDR1 reads MDHEN; CDR2 reads SYDVKM. The V and J ends lost 6 bases and 1 base respectively, with 15 bases between them. CDR3 length equals 15 residues. The DNA of the CDR3 is TGTGCCAGCAGCCGAGGAGGACCGGGTAACTATGGCTACACCTTC. This translates into CASSRGGPGNYGYTF.

The genes are TRBV28 and TRBJ1-6; 7 positions agree with TRBD1. The ends lost 6 bases at V and 7 bases at J; junction bases unmatched: 9. CDR1 and CDR2 from the germline V gene are MDHEN and SYDVKM. This CDR3 contains 15 residues. The DNA of the CDR3 is TGTGCCAGCAGGGAACAGGGGCTTAGGAATTCACCCCTCCACTTT. Translating it yields CASREQGLRNSPLHF.

In DNA, the CDR3 is TGTGCCACCGCTGCGACAGGGGTTTACGAGCAGTACTTC. This gives the protein CATAATGVYEQYF. The chain is built from TRBV12-3 or TRBV12-4 and TRBJ2-7; 8 bases align to TRBD1. The CDR3 loop spans 13 amino acids. V trimming: 10 bases; J trimming: 4 bases; junction bases outside the gene matches: 9.

The J gene is TRBJ2-2, the V gene TRBV5-1; possibly TRBD2 for D (5 bases). Germline V CDR1 and CDR2: SGHRS, YFSETQ. V dropped 1 base and J dropped 0 bases, with 7 bases sitting between them. The CDR3 is 15 amino acids. CDR3 in DNA: TGCGCCAGCAGCTTGAGCGGCTCGAACACCGGGGAGCTGTTTTTT. It is translated as CASSLSGSNTGELFF.

There are many counts of this clone. The V gene is TRBV6-5, the J gene TRBJ2-5, with D perhaps TRBD2 (5 bases). Germline lookup yields CDR1 MNHEY and CDR2 SVGAGI. The CDR3 runs to 14 residues. The V end was cut by 4 bases, the J end by 5 bases, with 14 bases between. The CDR3 coding sequence is TGTGCCAGCAGTTCGCGACTACCTCCTGAGACCCAGTACTTC. Protein: CASSSRLPPETQYF.

The V call is TRBV2, the J call TRBJ2-7; D is uncertain. Germline V gives CDR1 SNHLY, CDR2 FYNNEI. This CDR3 comprises 11 residues. The V end was cut by 4 bases, the J end by 4 bases, with 5 bases between. CDR3 coding DNA: TGTGCCAGCAGTGTAGTATACGAGCAGTACTTC. Translation gives CASSVVYEQYF. Full variable domain (missing parts from reference TRBV2 and TRBJ2-7): EPEVTQTPSHQVTQMGQEVILRCVPISNHLYFYWYRQILGQKVEFLVSFYNNEISEKSEIFDDQFSVERPDGSNFTLKIRSTKLEDSAMYFCASSVVYEQYFGPGTRLTVT.

The chain recombines TRBV7-2 with TRBJ1-1; a weak D match, TRBD1 (5 bases). The germline V and J ends were trimmed by 2 bases and 11 bases, with 15 bases remaining between them. Germline V CDR1 and CDR2: SGHTA, FQGNSA. This CDR3 spans 13 amino acids. CDR3 amino acids: CASSLSPGGRAFF. DNA for the CDR3: TGTGCCAGCAGCTTATCCCCGGGGGGGAGGGCTTTCTTT. Variable domain in full (rest from reference TRBV7-2 and TRBJ1-1): GAGVSQSPSNKVTEKGKDVELRCDPISGHTALYWYRQSLGQGLEFLIYFQGNSAPDKSGLPSDRFSAERTGGSVSTLTIQRTQQEDSAVYLCASSLSPGGRAFFGQGTRLTVV.

The V call is TRBV7-2, the J call TRBJ1-2; D uncertain. The V gene lost 5 bases and the J gene lost 6 bases, with 22 bases spanning the gap. Germline V CDR1 and CDR2: SGHTA, FQGNSA. This CDR3 is 16 amino acids long. The CDR3 coding sequence is TGTGCCAGCAGCCCCAGAACCGGGTCGGGTTTAGATGGCTACACCTTC. It specifies CASSPRTGSGLDGYTF.

A single count supports this clone. CDR3 sequence reads: CAWASSVLAISYEQFF. The CDR3 coding sequence is TGTGCCTGGGCGAGCTCTGTGCTAGCCATCTCGTATGAGCAGTTCTTC. This rearrangement joins TRBV30 to TRBJ2-1; possibly TRBD2 for D (5 bases). The CDR3 spans 16 residues. Trimming took 5 bases from V and 8 from J, leaving 25 bases between them. Germline assignment: CDR1 GTSNPN and CDR2 SVGIG (reference sequence).

This sequence joins TRBV7-2 and TRBJ2-7; 10 nucleotides line up with TRBD1. Germline trimming cut 5 bases from V and 0 bases from J; bases unmatched to any gene: 7. Germline V gene lookup returns CDR1 SGHTA and CDR2 FQGNSA. The CDR3 covers 16 residues. The CDR3 DNA follows: TGTGCCAGCAGCCGGACAGGGGGATCCATCTCCTACGAGCAGTACTTC. This gives the protein CASSRTGGSISYEQYF.

V gene TRBV5-5 combines with J gene TRBJ1-5; 9 nucleotides align to TRBD1. CDR1 is SGHKS and CDR2 is YYEKEE in the germline V gene (reference sequence). With 3 bases clipped from V and 6 bases from J, the junction kept 7 bases outside the gene matches. This CDR3 has 15 residues. The CDR3: CASSWRGQGSQPQHF. The CDR3, as DNA: TGTGCCAGCAGCTGGAGGGGACAGGGCTCTCAGCCCCAGCATTTT.

Of note for this clone: At the DNA level, this CDR3 is encoded by other sequences in the same sample as well. V usage is TRBV5-1 and J usage is TRBJ2-2; TRBD2 agrees at 7 bases. V trimming: 0 bases; J trimming: 3 bases; junction bases outside the gene matches: 2. The germline V gene has CDR1 SGHRS and CDR2 YFSETQ. This CDR3 is 15 amino acids long. CDR3 nucleotides: TGCGCCAGCAGCTTGGTCCTAGCGGACACCGGGGAGCTGTTTTTT. Its translation is CASSLVLADTGELFF.